The 8 T cell receptor beta chains in this list originate from one sample, sequenced in a study of monozygotic twins with inflammatory bowel disease. TCRdb re-called the 5' RACE reads and catalogs CDR3 proteins one per entry, DNA excluded. Here the sample table reports approximately 120,000 distinct CDR3 sequences. The sequencing sample was made of blood. All receptors derive from a human donor with ulcerative colitis or Crohn's disease, or a healthy co-twin of an affected twin (not recorded which).

This chain joins TRBV6-5 and TRBJ1-2; TCRdb returns TRBD1, unconfirmable since there is no DNA. Looked up from germline, CDR1 is MNHEY and CDR2 is SVGAGI. The CDR3 runs 13 residues. This chain's CDR3 is CASSYRGAFGYTF.

CDR3 residues: CASSFERTKNIQYF. The rearrangement joins TRBV7-8 to TRBJ2-4. Per germline, CDR1 SGHVS and CDR2 FQNEAQ. CDR3 length: 14 residues.

The chain links TRBV24-1 to TRBJ2-1; lacking DNA, the TRBD1 call made by TCRdb goes unchecked. Germline V gene sequence: CDR1 KGHDR, CDR2 SFDVKD. The CDR3 contains 16 residues. CDR3 sequence: CATSDFDRGTGNEQFF.

The chain combines TRBV6-1 with TRBJ1-5; the TCRdb D gene call, TRBD1, has no DNA to confirm it. Looked up from germline, CDR1 is MNHNS and CDR2 is SASEGT. This CDR3 comprises 14 residues. CDR3 residues: CASSGQGVWQPQHF.

V gene TRBV27 combines with J gene TRBJ1-5; the TCRdb call, TRBD1, lacks DNA for checking. The CDR3 is 15 amino acids. Germline V gene sequence: CDR1 MNHEY, CDR2 SMNVEV (reference sequence). The CDR3 loop is CASSPTGQGGQPQHF.

The chain carries TRBV5-1 and TRBJ2-4; checking the TCRdb D call of TRBD1 is not possible without DNA. CDR3 length equals 15 residues. The germline gives CDR1 SGHRS, CDR2 YFSETQ. The CDR3 sequence is CASSREQGAGNIQYF.

The gene calls are TRBV7-6 and TRBJ2-2. This CDR3 is 16 amino acids long. Germline CDR1 reads SGHVS; CDR2 reads FNYEAQ. The chain's CDR3 is CASSLAKGSGTGELFF.

The chain couples TRBV5-5 to TRBJ2-7; the TRBD2 assignment by TCRdb is unverifiable without DNA. The CDR3 has 16 amino acids. Germline CDR1 is SGHKS and CDR2 is YYEKEE (reference sequence). The CDR3 region is CASSPQRGGHSYEQYF.